The present T cell receptor (beta chain) was sequenced within a study of CD4+ T cells in melanoma. Overall study findings and caveats: Reportedly, melanoma neoantigen-specific CD4+ T cells showed varied differentiation states.

There are a few counts of this clone. Its antigen is not identified. TCRdb's copy holds only in-frame clones and misses some; the assay was immunoSEQ multiplex PCR. The table records about 13,000 clones, 68% of them present only once. The material sequenced was cells from a culture (not recorded whether cultured in vitro). The clonotype was recovered from a human donor with melanoma.

CDR3 nucleotide sequence: TGTGCCAGCAGCCGCCGGGGATACAGCTCCTACGAGCAGTACTTC. Amino acid sequence: CASSRRGYSSYEQYF. The chain is built from TRBV5-6 and TRBJ2-7, with D possibly being TRBD2 (5 bases). The CDR3 has 15 amino acids. V was trimmed by 4 bases and J by 0 bases, leaving 14 bases between them. Germline-derived CDR1 and CDR2 are SGHDT and YYEEEE.